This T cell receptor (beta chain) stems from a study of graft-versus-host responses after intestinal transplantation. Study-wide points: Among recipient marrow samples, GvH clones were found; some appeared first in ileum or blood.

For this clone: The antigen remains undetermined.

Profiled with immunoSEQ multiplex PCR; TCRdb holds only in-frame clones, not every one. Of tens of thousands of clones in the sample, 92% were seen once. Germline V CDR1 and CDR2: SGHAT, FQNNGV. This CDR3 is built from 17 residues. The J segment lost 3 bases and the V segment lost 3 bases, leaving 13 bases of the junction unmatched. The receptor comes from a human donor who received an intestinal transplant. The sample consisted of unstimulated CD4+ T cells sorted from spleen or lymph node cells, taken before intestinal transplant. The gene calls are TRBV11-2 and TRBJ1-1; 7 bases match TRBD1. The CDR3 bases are TGTGCCAGCAGCTTTTGGGCAGGGGGGCCCGGGTACACTGAAGCTTTCTTT. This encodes CASSFWAGGPGYTEAFF.